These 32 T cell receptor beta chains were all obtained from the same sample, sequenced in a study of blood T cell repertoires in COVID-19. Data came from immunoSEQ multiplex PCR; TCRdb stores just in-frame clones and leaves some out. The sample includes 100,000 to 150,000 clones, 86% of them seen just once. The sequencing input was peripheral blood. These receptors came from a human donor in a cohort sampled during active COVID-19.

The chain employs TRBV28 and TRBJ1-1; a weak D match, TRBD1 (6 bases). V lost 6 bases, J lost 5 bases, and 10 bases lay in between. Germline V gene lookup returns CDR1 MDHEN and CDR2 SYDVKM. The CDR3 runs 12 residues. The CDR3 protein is CASSLRGTEAFF. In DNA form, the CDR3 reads TGTGCCAGCAGCCTCAGGGGAACTGAAGCTTTCTTT.

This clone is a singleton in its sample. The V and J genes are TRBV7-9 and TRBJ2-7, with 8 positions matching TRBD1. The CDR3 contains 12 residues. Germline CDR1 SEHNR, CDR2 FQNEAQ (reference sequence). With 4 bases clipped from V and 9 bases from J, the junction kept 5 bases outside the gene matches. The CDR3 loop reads CASSSQGVGQYF. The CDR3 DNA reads TGTGCCAGCAGCTCACAGGGGGTCGGGCAGTACTTC. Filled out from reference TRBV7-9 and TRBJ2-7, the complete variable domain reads DTGVSQNPRHKITKRGQNVTFRCDPISEHNRLYWYRQTLGQGPEFLTYFQNEAQLEKSRLLSDRFSAERPKGSFSTLEIQRTEQGDSAMYLCASSSQGVGQYFGPGTRLTVT.

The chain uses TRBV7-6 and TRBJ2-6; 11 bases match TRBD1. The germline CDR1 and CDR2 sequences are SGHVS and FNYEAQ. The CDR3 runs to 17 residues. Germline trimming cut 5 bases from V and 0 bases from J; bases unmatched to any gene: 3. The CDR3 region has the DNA TGTGCCAGCAGCCACGGGACAGGGGGCTCTGGGGCCAACGTCCTGACTTTC. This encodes CASSHGTGGSGANVLTF. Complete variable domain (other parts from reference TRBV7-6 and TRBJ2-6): GAGVSQSPRYKVTKRGQDVALRCDPISGHVSLYWYRQALGQGPEFLTYFNYEAQQDKSGLPNDRFSAERPEGSISTLTIQRTEQRDSAMYRCASSHGTGGSGANVLTFGAGSRLTVL.

The CDR3 nucleotides are TGTGCCAGCAGCTCCCTCGGCGGGAGTTCCTACAATGAGCAGTTCTTC. It translates to CASSSLGGSSYNEQFF. V usage is TRBV11-2 and J usage is TRBJ2-1, with 7 bases matching TRBD2. The trim removed 4 bases at V and 1 base at J, leaving 7 bases unmatched. The CDR3 consists of 16 residues. Germline loops: CDR1 SGHAT, CDR2 FQNNGV. Full variable domain (outside the CDR3, taken from reference TRBV11-2 and TRBJ2-1): EAGVAQSPRYKIIEKRQSVAFWCNPISGHATLYWYQQILGQGPKLLIQFQNNGVVDDSQLPKDRFSAERLKGVDSTLKIQPAKLEDSAVYLCASSSLGGSSYNEQFFGPGTRLTVL.

The CDR3 nucleotides read TGTGCCAGCAGTGAAGTACCCGGTAATGAGCAGTTCTTC. Amino acids: CASSEVPGNEQFF. V gene TRBV6-1 combines with J gene TRBJ2-1; D ambiguous. The CDR3 extends over 13 amino acids. The germline V gene encodes CDR1 MNHNS and CDR2 SASEGT. V lost 1 base, J lost 7 bases, and 8 bases lay in between.

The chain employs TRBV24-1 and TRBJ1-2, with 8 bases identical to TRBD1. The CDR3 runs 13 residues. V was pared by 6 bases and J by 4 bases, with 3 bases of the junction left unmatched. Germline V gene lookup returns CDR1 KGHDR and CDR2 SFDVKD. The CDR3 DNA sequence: TGTGCCACCAGTTCAACAGGGGGCTATGGCTACACCTTC. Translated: CATSSTGGYGYTF.

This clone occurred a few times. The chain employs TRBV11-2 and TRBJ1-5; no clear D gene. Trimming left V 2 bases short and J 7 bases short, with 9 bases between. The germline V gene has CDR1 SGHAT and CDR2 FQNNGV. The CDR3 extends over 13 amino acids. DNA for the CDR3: TGTGCCAGCAGCTTACGGGTGGAACAGCCCCAGCATTTT. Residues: CASSLRVEQPQHF. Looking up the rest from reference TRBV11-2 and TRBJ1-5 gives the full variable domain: EAGVAQSPRYKIIEKRQSVAFWCNPISGHATLYWYQQILGQGPKLLIQFQNNGVVDDSQLPKDRFSAERLKGVDSTLKIQPAKLEDSAVYLCASSLRVEQPQHFGDGTRLSIL.

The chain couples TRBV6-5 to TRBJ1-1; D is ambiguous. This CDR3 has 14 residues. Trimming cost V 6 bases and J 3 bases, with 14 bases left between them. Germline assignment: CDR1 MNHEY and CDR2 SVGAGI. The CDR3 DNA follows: TGTGCCAGCAGCCAAGACATCCCTTACACTGAAGCTTTCTTT. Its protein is CASSQDIPYTEAFF.

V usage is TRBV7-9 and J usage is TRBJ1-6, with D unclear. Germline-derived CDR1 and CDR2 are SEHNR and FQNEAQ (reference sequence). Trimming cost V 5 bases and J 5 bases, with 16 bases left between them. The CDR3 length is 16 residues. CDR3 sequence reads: CASSTLPTRNNSPLHF. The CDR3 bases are TGTGCCAGCAGCACCTTACCGACACGGAATAATTCACCCCTCCACTTT.

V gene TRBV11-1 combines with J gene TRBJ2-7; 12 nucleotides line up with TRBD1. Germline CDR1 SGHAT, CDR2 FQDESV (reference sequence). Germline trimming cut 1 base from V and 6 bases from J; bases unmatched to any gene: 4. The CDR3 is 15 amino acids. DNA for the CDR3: TGTGCCAGCAGCTTAGGGGACAGGGGGCTTGGCGAGCAGTACTTC. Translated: CASSLGDRGLGEQYF.

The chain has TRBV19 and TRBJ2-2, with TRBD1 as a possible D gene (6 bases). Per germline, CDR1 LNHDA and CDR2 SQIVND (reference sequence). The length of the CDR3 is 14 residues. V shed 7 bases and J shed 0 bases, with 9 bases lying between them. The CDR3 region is CASTRDTNTGELFF. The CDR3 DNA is TGTGCCAGTACCAGGGACACGAACACCGGGGAGCTGTTTTTT. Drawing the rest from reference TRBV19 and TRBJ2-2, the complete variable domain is DGGITQSPKYLFRKEGQNVTLSCEQNLNHDAMYWYRQDPGQGLRLIYYSQIVNDFQKGDIAEGYSVSREKKESFPLTVTSAQKNPTAFYLCASTRDTNTGELFFGEGSRLTVL.

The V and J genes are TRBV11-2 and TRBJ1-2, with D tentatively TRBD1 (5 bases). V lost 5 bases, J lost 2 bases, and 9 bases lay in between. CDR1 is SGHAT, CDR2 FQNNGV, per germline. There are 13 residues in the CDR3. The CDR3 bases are TGTGCCAGCAGCCTGGACACAAACTATGGCTACACCTTC. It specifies CASSLDTNYGYTF. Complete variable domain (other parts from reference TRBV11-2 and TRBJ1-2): EAGVAQSPRYKIIEKRQSVAFWCNPISGHATLYWYQQILGQGPKLLIQFQNNGVVDDSQLPKDRFSAERLKGVDSTLKIQPAKLEDSAVYLCASSLDTNYGYTFGSGTRLTVV.

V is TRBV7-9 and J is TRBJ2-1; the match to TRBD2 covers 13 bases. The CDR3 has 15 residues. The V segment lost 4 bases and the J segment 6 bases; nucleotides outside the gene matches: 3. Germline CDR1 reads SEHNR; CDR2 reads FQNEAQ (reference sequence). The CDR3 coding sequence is TGTGCCAGCAGCTCGGGGACTAGCGGGACCAATGAGCAGTTCTTC. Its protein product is CASSSGTSGTNEQFF.

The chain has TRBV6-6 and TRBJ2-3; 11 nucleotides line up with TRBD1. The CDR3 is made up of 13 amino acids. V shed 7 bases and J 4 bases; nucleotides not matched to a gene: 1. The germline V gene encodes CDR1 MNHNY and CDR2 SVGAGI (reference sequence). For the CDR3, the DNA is TGTGCCAGCAAGGGACAGGGGGCAGATACGCAGTATTTT. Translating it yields CASKGQGADTQYF.

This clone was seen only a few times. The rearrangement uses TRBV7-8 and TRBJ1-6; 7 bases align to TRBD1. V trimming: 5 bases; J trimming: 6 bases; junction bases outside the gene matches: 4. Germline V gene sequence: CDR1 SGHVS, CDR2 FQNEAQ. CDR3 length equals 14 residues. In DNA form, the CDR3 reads TGTGCCAGCAGCGGGGGGACAGCTAATTCACCCCTCCACTTT. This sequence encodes CASSGGTANSPLHF.

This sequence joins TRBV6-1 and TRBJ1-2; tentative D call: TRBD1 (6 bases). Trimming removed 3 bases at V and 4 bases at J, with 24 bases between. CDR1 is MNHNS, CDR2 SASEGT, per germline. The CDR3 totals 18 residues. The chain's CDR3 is CASSDRPGTTGPSYGYTF. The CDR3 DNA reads TGTGCCAGCAGTGACCGTCCCGGGACAACGGGCCCTAGCTATGGCTACACCTTC.

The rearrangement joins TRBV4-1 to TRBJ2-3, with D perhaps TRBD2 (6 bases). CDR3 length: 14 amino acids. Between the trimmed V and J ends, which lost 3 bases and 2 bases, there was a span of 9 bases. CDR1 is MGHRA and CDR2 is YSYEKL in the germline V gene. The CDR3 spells CASSHTDYTDTQYF. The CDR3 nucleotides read TGCGCCAGCAGCCACACGGACTACACAGATACGCAGTATTTT.

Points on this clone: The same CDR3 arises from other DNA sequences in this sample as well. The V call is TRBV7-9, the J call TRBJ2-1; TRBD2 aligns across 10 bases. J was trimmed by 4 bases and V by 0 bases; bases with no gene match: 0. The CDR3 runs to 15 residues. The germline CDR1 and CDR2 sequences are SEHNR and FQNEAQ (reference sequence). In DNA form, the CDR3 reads TGTGCCAGCAGCTTAGCAGCGGGAGGGTACAATGAGCAGTTCTTC. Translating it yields CASSLAAGGYNEQFF.

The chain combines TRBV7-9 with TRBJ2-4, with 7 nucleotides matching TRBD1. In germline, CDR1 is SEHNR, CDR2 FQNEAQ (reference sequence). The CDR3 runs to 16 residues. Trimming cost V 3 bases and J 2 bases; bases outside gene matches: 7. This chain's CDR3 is CASSFRGGASKNIQYF. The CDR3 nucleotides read TGTGCCAGCAGCTTCCGAGGGGGCGCCTCCAAAAACATTCAGTACTTC.

CDR3 nucleotides: TGTGCCTGGTTTGCAGGCTCCGGGGAGCTGTTTTTT. This encodes CAWFAGSGELFF. The rearrangement joins TRBV30 to TRBJ2-2; no clear D. In germline, CDR1 is GTSNPN, CDR2 SVGIG (reference sequence). V lost 5 bases to trimming and J lost 6 bases, with 10 bases between them. The CDR3 is made up of 12 amino acids.

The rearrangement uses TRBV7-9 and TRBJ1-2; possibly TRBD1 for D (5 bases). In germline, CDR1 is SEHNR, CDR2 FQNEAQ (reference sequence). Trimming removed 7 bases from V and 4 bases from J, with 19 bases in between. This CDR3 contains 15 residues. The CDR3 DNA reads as TGTGCCAGCATCCCCTCGGGGGGACTCGCCTATGGCTACACCTTC. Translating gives CASIPSGGLAYGYTF.

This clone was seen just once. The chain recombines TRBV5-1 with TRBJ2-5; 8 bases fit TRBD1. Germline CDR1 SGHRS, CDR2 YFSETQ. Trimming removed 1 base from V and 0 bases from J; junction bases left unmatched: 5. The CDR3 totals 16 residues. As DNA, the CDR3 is TGCGCCAGCAGCTTGACTGGGACAGGTCACCAAGAGACCCAGTACTTC. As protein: CASSLTGTGHQETQYF.

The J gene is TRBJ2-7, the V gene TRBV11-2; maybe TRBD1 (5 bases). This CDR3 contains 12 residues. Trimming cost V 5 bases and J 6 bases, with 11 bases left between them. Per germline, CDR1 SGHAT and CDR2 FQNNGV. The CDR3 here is CASSPREREQYF. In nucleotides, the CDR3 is TGTGCCAGCAGCCCCAGGGAACGCGAGCAGTACTTC.

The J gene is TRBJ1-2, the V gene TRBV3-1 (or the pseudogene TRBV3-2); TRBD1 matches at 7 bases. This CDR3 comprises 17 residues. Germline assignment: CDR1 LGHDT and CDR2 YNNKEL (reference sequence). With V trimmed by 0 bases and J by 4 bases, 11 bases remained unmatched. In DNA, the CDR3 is TGTGCCAGCAGCCAAGATTCCGGACAGGCGGGCGGCTATGGCTACACCTTC. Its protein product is CASSQDSGQAGGYGYTF.

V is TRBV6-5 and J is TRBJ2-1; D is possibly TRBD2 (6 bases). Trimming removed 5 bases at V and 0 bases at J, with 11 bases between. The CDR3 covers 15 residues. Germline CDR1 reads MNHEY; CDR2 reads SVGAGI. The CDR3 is CASSTGLGSYNEQFF. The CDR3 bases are TGTGCCAGCAGTACGGGACTTGGCTCCTACAATGAGCAGTTCTTC.

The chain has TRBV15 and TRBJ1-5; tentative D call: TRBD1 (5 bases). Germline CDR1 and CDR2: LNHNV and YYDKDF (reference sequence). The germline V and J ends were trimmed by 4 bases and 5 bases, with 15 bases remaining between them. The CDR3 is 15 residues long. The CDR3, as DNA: TGTGCCACCAGCATTTCCAGGGAGGTGTATCAGCCCCAGCATTTT. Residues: CATSISREVYQPQHF. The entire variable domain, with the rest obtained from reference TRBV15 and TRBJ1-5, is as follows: DAMVIQNPRYQVTQFGKPVTLSCSQTLNHNVMYWYQQKSSQAPKLLFHYYDKDFNNEADTPDNFQSRRPNTSFCFLDIRSPGLGDTAMYLCATSISREVYQPQHFGDGTRLSIL.

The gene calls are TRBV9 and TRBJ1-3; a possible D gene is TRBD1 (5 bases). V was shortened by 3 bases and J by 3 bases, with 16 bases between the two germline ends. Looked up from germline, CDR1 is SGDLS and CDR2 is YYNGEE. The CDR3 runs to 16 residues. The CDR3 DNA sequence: TGTGCCAGCAGCGGAGCCTACGCAGGGTTTGGAAACACCATATATTTT. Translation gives CASSGAYAGFGNTIYF.

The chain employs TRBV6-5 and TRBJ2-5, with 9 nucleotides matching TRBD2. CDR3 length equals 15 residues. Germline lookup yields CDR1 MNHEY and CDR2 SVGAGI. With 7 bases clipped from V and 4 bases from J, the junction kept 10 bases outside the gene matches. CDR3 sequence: CASTRGGSGRETQYF. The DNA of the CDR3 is TGTGCCAGCACGAGGGGGGGTAGCGGGAGAGAGACCCAGTACTTC.

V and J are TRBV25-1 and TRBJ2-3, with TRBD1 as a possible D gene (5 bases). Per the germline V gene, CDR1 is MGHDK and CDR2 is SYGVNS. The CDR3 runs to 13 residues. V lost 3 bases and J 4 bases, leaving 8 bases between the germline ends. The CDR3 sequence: CASSESGSDTQYF. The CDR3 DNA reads TGTGCCAGCAGTGAGTCAGGGTCAGATACGCAGTATTTT.

The CDR3 spells CASSFVGLIQGALNQPQHF. CDR3 DNA: TGTGCCAGCAGCTTTGTGGGCCTTATACAGGGGGCTCTCAATCAGCCCCAGCATTTT. The V gene is TRBV5-5, the J gene TRBJ1-5, with 9 bases matching TRBD1. The germline CDR1 and CDR2 sequences are SGHKS and YYEKEE (reference sequence). The V and J ends lost 2 bases and 3 bases, in that order; junction bases with no gene match: 15. The CDR3 totals 19 residues.

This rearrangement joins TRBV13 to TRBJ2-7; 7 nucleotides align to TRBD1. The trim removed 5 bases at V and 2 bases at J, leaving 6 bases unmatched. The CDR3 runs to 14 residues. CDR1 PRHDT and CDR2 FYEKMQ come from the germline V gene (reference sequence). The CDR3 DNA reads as TGTGCCAGCAGCCTGACAGGGACAACCTACGAGCAGTACTTC. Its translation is CASSLTGTTYEQYF.

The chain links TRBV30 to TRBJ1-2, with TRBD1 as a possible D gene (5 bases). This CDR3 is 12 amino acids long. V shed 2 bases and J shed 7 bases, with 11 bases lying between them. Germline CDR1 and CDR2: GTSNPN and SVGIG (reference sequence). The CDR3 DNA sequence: TGTGCCTGGAGTAGGCAGGGTGTTGGCTACACCTTC. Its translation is CAWSRQGVGYTF.